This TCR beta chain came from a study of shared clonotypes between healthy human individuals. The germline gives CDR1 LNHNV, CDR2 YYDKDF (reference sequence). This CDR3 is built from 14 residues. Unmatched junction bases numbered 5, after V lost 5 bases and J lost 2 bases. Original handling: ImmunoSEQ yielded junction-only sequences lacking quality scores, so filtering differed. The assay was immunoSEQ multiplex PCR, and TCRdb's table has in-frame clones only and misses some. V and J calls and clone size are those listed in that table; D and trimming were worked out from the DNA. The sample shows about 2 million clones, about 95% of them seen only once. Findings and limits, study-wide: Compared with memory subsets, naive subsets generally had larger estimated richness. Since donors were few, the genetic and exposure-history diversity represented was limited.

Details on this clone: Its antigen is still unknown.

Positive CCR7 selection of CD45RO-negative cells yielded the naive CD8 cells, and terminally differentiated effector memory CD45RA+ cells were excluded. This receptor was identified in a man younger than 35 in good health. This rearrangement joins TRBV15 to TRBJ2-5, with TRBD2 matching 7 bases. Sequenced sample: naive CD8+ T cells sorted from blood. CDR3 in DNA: TGTGCCACCAGCGGGGACTACTCACAAGAGACCCAGTACTTC. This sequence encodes CATSGDYSQETQYF.